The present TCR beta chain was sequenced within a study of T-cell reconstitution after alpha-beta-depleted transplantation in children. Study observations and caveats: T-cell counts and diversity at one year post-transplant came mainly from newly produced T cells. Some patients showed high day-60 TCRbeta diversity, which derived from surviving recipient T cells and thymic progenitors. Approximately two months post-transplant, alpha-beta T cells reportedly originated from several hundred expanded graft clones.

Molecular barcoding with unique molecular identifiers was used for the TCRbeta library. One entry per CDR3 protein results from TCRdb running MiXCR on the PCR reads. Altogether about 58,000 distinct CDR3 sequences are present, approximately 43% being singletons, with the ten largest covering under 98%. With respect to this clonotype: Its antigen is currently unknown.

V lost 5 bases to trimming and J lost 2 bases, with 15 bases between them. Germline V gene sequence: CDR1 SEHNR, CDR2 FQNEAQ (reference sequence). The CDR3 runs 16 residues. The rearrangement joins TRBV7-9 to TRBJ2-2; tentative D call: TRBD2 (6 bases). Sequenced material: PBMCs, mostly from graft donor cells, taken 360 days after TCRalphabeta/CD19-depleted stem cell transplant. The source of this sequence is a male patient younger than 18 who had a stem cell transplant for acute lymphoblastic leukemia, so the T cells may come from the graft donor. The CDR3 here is CASSPLLRGNTGELFF. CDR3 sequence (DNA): TGTGCCAGCAGCCCCTTGTTGCGGGGAAACACCGGGGAGCTGTTTTTT.